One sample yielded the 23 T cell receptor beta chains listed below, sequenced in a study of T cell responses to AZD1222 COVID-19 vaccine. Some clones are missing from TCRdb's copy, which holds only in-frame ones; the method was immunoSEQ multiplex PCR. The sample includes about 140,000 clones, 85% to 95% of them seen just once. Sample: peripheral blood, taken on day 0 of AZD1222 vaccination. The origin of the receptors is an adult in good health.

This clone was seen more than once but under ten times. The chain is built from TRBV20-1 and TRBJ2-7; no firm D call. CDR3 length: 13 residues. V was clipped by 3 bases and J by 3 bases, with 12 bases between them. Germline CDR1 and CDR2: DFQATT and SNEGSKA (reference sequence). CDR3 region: CSASGRTDYEQYF. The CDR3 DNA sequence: TGCAGTGCTAGTGGACGAACGGACTACGAGCAGTACTTC.

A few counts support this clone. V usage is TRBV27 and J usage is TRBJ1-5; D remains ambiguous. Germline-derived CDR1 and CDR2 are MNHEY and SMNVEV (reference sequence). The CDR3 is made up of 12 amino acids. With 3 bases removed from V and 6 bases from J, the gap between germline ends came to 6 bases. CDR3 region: CASSLIGQPQHF. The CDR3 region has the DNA TGTGCCAGCAGTTTGATAGGTCAGCCCCAGCATTTT.

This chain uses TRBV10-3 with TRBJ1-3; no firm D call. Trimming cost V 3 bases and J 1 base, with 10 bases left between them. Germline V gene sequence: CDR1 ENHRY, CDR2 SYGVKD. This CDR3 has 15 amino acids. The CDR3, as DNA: TGTGCCATCAGTGACTCGTGGGGATCTGGAAACACCATATATTTT. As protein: CAISDSWGSGNTIYF.

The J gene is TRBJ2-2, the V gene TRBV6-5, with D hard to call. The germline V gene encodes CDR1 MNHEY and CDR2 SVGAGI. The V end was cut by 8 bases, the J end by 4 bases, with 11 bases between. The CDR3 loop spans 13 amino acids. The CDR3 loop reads CASFLGPTGELFF. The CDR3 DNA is TGTGCCAGCTTCCTTGGACCCACCGGGGAGCTGTTTTTT.

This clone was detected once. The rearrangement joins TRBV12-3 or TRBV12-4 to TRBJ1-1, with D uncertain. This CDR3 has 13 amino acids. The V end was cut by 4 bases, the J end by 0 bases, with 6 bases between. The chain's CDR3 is CASSSGVNTEAFF. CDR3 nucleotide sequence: TGTGCCAGCAGTTCCGGAGTGAACACTGAAGCTTTCTTT.

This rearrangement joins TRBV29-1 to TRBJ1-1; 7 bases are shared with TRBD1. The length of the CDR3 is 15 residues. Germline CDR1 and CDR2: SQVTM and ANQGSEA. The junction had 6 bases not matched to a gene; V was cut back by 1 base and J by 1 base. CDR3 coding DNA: TGCAGCGTTGAAGTCCCCGGGACAGAGAACACTGAAGCTTTCTTT. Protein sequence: CSVEVPGTENTEAFF.

DNA for the CDR3: TGTGCCAGCAGTTGGCGTATAGCGGGGCTCGATAATGAGCAGTTCTTC. Protein sequence: CASSWRIAGLDNEQFF. This chain links TRBV28 with TRBJ2-1, with 8 bases lining up with TRBD2. Germline V gene data show CDR1 as MDHEN and CDR2 as SYDVKM. This CDR3 region has 16 residues. V shed 4 bases and J 7 bases; nucleotides not matched to a gene: 12.

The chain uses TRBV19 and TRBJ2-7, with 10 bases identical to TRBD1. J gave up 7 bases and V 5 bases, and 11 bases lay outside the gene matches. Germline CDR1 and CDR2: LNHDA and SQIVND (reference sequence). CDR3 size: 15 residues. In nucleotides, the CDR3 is TGTGCCAGTAGTGCTCGGGACAGGGGTGGCCTTGAGCAGTACTTC. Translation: CASSARDRGGLEQYF.

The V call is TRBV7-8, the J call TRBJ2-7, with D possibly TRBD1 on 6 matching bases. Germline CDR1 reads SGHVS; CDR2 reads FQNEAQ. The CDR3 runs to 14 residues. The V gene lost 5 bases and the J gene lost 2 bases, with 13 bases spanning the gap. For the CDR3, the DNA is TGTGCCAGCAGCCCCGAGACAGGAACCTACGAGCAGTACTTC. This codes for CASSPETGTYEQYF. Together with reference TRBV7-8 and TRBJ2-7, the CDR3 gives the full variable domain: GAGVSQSPRYKVAKRGQDVALRCDPISGHVSLFWYQQALGQGPEFLTYFQNEAQLDKSGLPSDRFFAERPEGSVSTLKIQRTQQEDSAVYLCASSPETGTYEQYFGPGTRLTVT.

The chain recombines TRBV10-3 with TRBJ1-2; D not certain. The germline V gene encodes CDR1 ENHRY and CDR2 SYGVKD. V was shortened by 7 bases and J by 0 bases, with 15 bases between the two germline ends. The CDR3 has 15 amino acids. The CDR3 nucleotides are TGTGCCATCACCCGGTCCAGTGCCTCTAACTATGGCTACACCTTC. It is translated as CAITRSSASNYGYTF.

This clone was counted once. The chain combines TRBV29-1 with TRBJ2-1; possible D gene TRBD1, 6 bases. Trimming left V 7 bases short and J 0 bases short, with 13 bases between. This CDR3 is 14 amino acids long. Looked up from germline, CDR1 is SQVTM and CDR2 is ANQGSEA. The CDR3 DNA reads TGCAGCGCCTCCCAGGGGAGCTCCTACAATGAGCAGTTCTTC. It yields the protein CSASQGSSYNEQFF.

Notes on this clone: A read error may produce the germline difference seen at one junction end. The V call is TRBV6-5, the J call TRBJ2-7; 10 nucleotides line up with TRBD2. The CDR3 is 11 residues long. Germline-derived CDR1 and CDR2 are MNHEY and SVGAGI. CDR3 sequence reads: CSVAGGNEQYF. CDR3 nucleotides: TGCTCCGTAGCGGGAGGTAACGAGCAGTACTTC.

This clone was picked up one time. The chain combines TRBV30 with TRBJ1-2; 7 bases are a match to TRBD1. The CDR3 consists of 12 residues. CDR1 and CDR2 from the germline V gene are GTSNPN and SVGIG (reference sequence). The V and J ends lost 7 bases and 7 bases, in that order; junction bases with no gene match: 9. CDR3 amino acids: CASRGLGGGYTF. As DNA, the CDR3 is TGTGCCTCGAGGGGGCTGGGTGGTGGCTACACCTTC.

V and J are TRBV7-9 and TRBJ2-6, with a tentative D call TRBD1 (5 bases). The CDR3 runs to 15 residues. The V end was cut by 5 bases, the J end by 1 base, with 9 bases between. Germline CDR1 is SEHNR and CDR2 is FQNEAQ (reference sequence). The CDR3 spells CASSPRVSGANVLTF. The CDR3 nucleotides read TGTGCCAGCAGCCCCAGGGTGTCTGGGGCCAACGTCCTGACTTTC.

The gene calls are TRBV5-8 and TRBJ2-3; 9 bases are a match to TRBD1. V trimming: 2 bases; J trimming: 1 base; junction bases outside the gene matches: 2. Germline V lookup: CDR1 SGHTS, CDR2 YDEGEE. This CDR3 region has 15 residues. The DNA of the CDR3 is TGTGCCAGCAGCTTAGGGGACAGGGGCACAGATACGCAGTATTTT. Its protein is CASSLGDRGTDTQYF.

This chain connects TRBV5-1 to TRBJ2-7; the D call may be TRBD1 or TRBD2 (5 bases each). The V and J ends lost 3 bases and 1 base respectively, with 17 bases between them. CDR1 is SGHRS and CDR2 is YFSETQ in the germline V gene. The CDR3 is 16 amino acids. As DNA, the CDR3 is TGCGCCAGCAGCTCGGGACCTTCCCCGGGGTCCTACGAGCAGTACTTC. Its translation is CASSSGPSPGSYEQYF. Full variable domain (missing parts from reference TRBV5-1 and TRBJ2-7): KAGVTQTPRYLIKTRGQQVTLSCSPISGHRSVSWYQQTPGQGLQFLFEYFSETQRNKGNFPGRFSGRQFSNSRSEMNVSTLELGDSALYLCASSSGPSPGSYEQYFGPGTRLTVT.

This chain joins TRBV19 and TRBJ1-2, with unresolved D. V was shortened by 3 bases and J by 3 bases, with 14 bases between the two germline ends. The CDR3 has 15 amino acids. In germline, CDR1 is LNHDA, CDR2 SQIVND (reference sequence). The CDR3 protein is CASSMDLRADYGYTF. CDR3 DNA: TGTGCCAGTAGTATGGATCTCCGGGCGGACTATGGCTACACCTTC. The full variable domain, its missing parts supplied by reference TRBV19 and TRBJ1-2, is DGGITQSPKYLFRKEGQNVTLSCEQNLNHDAMYWYRQDPGQGLRLIYYSQIVNDFQKGDIAEGYSVSREKKESFPLTVTSAQKNPTAFYLCASSMDLRADYGYTFGSGTRLTVV.

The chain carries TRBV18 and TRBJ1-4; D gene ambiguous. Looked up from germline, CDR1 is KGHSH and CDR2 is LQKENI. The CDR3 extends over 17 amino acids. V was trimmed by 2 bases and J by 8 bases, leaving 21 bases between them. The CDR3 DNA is TGTGCCAGCTCACCAGGCGGCAGCGAACCCCCGGGGGAAAAACTGTTTTTT. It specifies CASSPGGSEPPGEKLFF.

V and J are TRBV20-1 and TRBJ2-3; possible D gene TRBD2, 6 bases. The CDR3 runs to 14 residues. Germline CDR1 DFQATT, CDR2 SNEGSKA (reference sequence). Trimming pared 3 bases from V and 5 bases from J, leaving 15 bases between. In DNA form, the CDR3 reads TGCAGTGCTAGTCCCCAAACGGGGGAAGATACGCAGTATTTT. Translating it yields CSASPQTGEDTQYF.

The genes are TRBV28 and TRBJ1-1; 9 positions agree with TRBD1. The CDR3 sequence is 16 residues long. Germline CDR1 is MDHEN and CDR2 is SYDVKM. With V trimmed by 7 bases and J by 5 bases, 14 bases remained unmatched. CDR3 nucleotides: TGTGCCAGCACACCTAACCCGGGACAGGGAAGGACTGAAGCTTTCTTT. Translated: CASTPNPGQGRTEAFF.

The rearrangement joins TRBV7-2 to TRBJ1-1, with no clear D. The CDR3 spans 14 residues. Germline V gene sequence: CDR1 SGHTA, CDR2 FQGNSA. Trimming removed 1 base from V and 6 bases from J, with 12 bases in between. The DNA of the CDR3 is TGTGCCAGCAGCTTAGGTGAATGGGGTGCTGAAGCTTTCTTT. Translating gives CASSLGEWGAEAFF. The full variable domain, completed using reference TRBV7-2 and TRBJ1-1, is GAGVSQSPSNKVTEKGKDVELRCDPISGHTALYWYRQSLGQGLEFLIYFQGNSAPDKSGLPSDRFSAERTGGSVSTLTIQRTQQEDSAVYLCASSLGEWGAEAFFGQGTRLTVV.

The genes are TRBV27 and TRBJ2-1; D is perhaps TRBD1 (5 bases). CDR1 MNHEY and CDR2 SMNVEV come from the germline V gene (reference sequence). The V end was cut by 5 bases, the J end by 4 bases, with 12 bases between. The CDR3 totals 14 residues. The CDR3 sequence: CASSRQGQYNEQFF. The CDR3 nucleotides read TGTGCCAGCAGTCGGCAGGGCCAATACAATGAGCAGTTCTTC.

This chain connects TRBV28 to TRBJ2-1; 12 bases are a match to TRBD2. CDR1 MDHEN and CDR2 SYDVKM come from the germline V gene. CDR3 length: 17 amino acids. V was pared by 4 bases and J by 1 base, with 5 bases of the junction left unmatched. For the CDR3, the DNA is TGTGCCAGCAGTTCATGGACTAGCGGGAAATCCTACAATGAGCAGTTCTTC. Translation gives CASSSWTSGKSYNEQFF.